Listed below are T cell receptor beta chains from one sample, sequenced in a study of OX40 agonist ivuxolimab in advanced cancers. TCRdb's table, derived via immunoSEQ multiplex PCR, lists solely in-frame clones and lacks some. The sample shows tens of thousands of clones, 85% to 90% of them seen only once. The source material was CD4+ or CD8+ T cells sorted from blood, sampled in a trial of the OX40 agonist ivuxolimab. The source is an adult with an advanced solid tumor such as melanoma, head and neck, liver or kidney cancer. Each CDR3 is given with its conserved first and last residue. A D gene is named only where the DNA matches it firmly. Clone sizes are given selectively: once, few, many, or a class where the clone is expanded.

CDR3,DNA,size,D,V,J
CASSSTTGGRETQYF,TGTGCCAGCAGCTCAACGACAGGGGGTCGCGAGACCCAGTACTTC,.,TRBD1,TRBV11-3,TRBJ2-5
CAFGSGLLTDTQYF,.,.,.,TRBV30,TRBJ2-3
CASSVDGRAVPDTQYF,TGTGCCAGCAGCGTAGACGGGAGGGCTGTCCCAGATACGCAGTATTTT,.,TRBD2,TRBV9,TRBJ2-3
CASSRTGKDYNSPLHF,TGTGCCAGCAGCCGGACAGGTAAAGACTATAATTCACCCCTCCACTTT,.,TRBD1,TRBV5-6,TRBJ1-6
CASSLLSTGRLYEQYF,TGTGCCAGCAGTTTATTATCGACGGGACGCCTCTACGAGCAGTACTTC,once,.,TRBV27,TRBJ2-7
CASSLEALYGGLTEAFF,TGCGCCAGCAGCTTGGAGGCTTTGTACGGGGGATTAACTGAAGCTTTCTTT,.,.,TRBV5-1,TRBJ1-1
CASRIGGRSVTEAFF,TGTGCCAGCAGGATAGGGGGGCGTTCGGTCACTGAAGCTTTCTTT,once,.,TRBV28,TRBJ1-1
CASSPPSERETQYF,TGTGCCAGCTCACCACCCTCTGAGCGAGAGACCCAGTACTTC,.,.,TRBV18,TRBJ2-5
CAISVYGGQGEETQYF,TGTGCCATCAGTGTTTATGGGGGACAGGGCGAAGAGACCCAGTACTTC,.,TRBD1,TRBV10-3,TRBJ2-5
CASRREGGETQYF,TGTGCCAGCAGGCGGGAGGGGGGAGAGACCCAGTACTTC,once,TRBD2,TRBV7-9,TRBJ2-5
CVSRNGGTTKDTQYF,TGCGTCAGTCGCAATGGTGGGACCACCAAGGATACGCAGTATTTT,.,.,TRBV5-1,TRBJ2-3
CASSQEGRSKQYF,TGTGCCAGCAGCCAAGAGGGGAGAAGTAAGCAGTACTTC,.,.,TRBV14,TRBJ2-7
CASSTYHGRAQETQYF,TGTGCCAGTAGTACCTACCACGGACGGGCACAAGAGACCCAGTACTTC,.,.,TRBV19,TRBJ2-5
CASSSKQGTTDTQYF,TGTGCCAGCAGTTCTAAACAGGGTACTACAGATACGCAGTATTTT,.,.,TRBV28,TRBJ2-3
CASSSDRVLNEQYF,TGTGCCAGCAGTAGTGACAGGGTGTTGAACGAGCAGTACTTC,.,TRBD1,TRBV28,TRBJ2-7
CASSPLAINTGELFF,TGTGCCAGCAGCCCGCTAGCGATCAACACCGGGGAGCTGTTTTTT,.,.,TRBV7-9,TRBJ2-2
CASGWGSGELFF,TGTGCCAGTGGTTGGGGGTCGGGGGAGCTGTTTTTT,.,.,TRBV19,TRBJ2-2
CASSLTGDRDTQYF,TGTGCCAGCAGTCTGACAGGGGATCGGGATACGCAGTATTTT,.,TRBD1,TRBV9,TRBJ2-3
CASSYGQYNSPLHF,TGTGCCAGCAGTTACGGACAGTATAATTCACCCCTCCACTTT,.,.,TRBV6-6,TRBJ1-6
CASSPSRGRAVDEQFF,TGTGCCAGCAGCCCCTCGCGCGGGAGGGCCGTTGATGAGCAGTTCTTC,.,TRBD2,TRBV7-2,TRBJ2-1
CASSRGDYNEQFF,TGCGCCAGCAGCCGCGGGGATTACAATGAGCAGTTCTTC,few,.,TRBV5-1,TRBJ2-1
CASSDPGGPSNEQFF,TGTGCCAGCAGTGATCCGGGAGGGCCCTCGAATGAGCAGTTCTTC,.,TRBD2,TRBV2,TRBJ2-1
CASSSDGYGYTF,TGTGCCAGCAGTTCGGACGGGTATGGCTACACCTTC,.,.,TRBV28,TRBJ1-2
CASSLSQGRHEQYF,TGTGCCAGCAGCTTATCCCAGGGGAGGCACGAGCAGTACTTC,.,.,TRBV13,TRBJ2-7
CASSQDRLRGELFF,TGCGCCAGCAGCCAAGACAGACTCCGCGGGGAGCTGTTTTTT,.,.,TRBV4-1,TRBJ2-2
CASSSDRVNTEAFF,TGTGCCAGTAGTTCAGACAGGGTCAACACTGAAGCTTTCTTT,.,TRBD1,TRBV19,TRBJ1-1
CASSMTDRPTYNEQFF,TGTGCCAGTAGTATGACCGACAGACCTACCTACAATGAGCAGTTCTTC,.,.,TRBV19,TRBJ2-1
CASSLAGHSSYNEQFF,TGCGCCAGCAGCTTGGCGGGTCACAGCTCCTACAATGAGCAGTTCTTC,.,.,TRBV5-1,TRBJ2-1
CASSPGTSGRGEQFF,TGCGCCAGCAGCCCGGGGACTAGCGGGAGAGGTGAGCAGTTCTTC,.,TRBD2,TRBV5-1,TRBJ2-1
CASGLRLDTGELFF,TGTGCCTCCGGGCTGAGACTCGACACCGGGGAGCTGTTTTTT,.,.,TRBV11-3,TRBJ2-2
CASSPGDIRPATNEKLFF,TGTGCCAGCAGCCCTGGGGACATCAGGCCTGCAACTAATGAAAAACTGTTTTTT,.,.,TRBV9,TRBJ1-4
CASSGPGLAGSSYNEQFF,TGTGCCAGCAGTGGACCGGGACTAGCGGGTAGCTCCTACAATGAGCAGTTCTTC,.,TRBD2,TRBV27,TRBJ2-1
CASSLGQGPAYEQYF,TGTGCCAGCAGCCTCGGACAAGGCCCCGCCTACGAGCAGTACTTC,.,.,TRBV7-2,TRBJ2-7
CASSQYVSGRQGDFYSNQPQHF,TGCGCCAGCAGTCAATACGTCTCTGGGAGACAGGGCGACTTTTATAGCAATCAGCCCCAGCATTTT,.,TRBD1,TRBV23-1,TRBJ1-5
CASSYRENEKLFF,TGTGCCAGCAGTTACCGGGAGAATGAAAAACTGTTTTTT,.,.,TRBV6-6,TRBJ1-4
CASSDRGWVTETQYF,TGTGCCAGCAGTGACAGGGGATGGGTTACAGAGACCCAGTACTTC,.,.,TRBV6-1,TRBJ2-5
CASSESVRGGYTF,TGCGCCAGCAGTGAGTCCGTCAGAGGGGGCTACACCTTC,.,.,TRBV10-1,TRBJ1-2
CAISESPSGHYEQYF,TGTGCCATCAGTGAGTCTCCTAGCGGACATTACGAGCAGTACTTC,.,TRBD2,TRBV10-3,TRBJ2-7
CASSAVTDTQYF,TGTGCCAGCAGCGCCGTGACAGATACGCAGTATTTT,once,.,TRBV5-6,TRBJ2-3
CASSAVHLTDTQYF,TGTGCCAGCAGCGCCGTTCACTTAACAGATACGCAGTATTTT,.,.,TRBV7-8,TRBJ2-3
CAWSRTSRNTEAFF,TGTGCCTGGAGTAGAACTAGCAGGAACACTGAAGCTTTCTTT,.,.,TRBV30,TRBJ1-1
CASSFTGGEQFF,TGTGCCAGCAGTTTTACGGGCGGGGAGCAGTTCTTC,.,.,TRBV27,TRBJ2-1
CSVDAGGRVNEQFF,TGCAGCGTTGATGCGGGAGGGCGCGTCAATGAGCAGTTCTTC,.,TRBD2,TRBV29-1,TRBJ2-1
CASSPNPEETQYF,TGTGCCAGCAGCCCTAACCCCGAAGAGACCCAGTACTTC,.,.,TRBV5-4,TRBJ2-5
CAISGPVYNEQFF,TGTGCCATTAGCGGTCCCGTCTACAATGAGCAGTTCTTC,.,.,TRBV30,TRBJ2-1
CASSEERNDLETQYF,TGTGCCAGCAGTGAGGAGCGAAACGATTTAGAGACCCAGTACTTC,.,.,TRBV2,TRBJ2-5
CASRTGPSYEQYF,TGTGCCAGCAGGACAGGGCCCTCCTACGAGCAGTACTTC,.,TRBD1,TRBV6-1,TRBJ2-7
CASSFGLAGGADNEQFF,TGCGCCAGCAGTTTTGGACTAGCGGGGGGAGCCGACAATGAGCAGTTCTTC,.,TRBD2,TRBV10-1,TRBJ2-1
CASSPRVGGGRAFF,TGTGCCAGCAGCCCGAGGGTTGGGGGGGGTCGGGCTTTCTTT,.,.,TRBV27,TRBJ1-1
CASQREPTDTQYF,TGTGCCAGTCAGCGGGAGCCCACAGATACGCAGTATTTT,once,TRBD2,TRBV2,TRBJ2-3
CSVDKWDRGKGTEAFF,TGCAGCGTCGACAAATGGGACAGGGGGAAAGGCACTGAAGCTTTCTTT,once,TRBD1,TRBV29-1,TRBJ1-1
CASSEHGNQPQHF,TGTGCCAGCAGTGAGCACGGTAATCAGCCCCAGCATTTT,.,.,TRBV6-4,TRBJ1-5
CASRVSGTNTGELFF,TGTGCCAGCAGGGTTAGCGGGACAAACACCGGGGAGCTGTTTTTT,.,TRBD2,TRBV6-1,TRBJ2-2
CASRPRQGPREKLFF,TGTGCCAGCAGGCCTCGACAGGGACCACGGGAAAAACTGTTTTTT,once,TRBD1,TRBV7-2,TRBJ1-4
CASSLIDPQNTEAFF,TGTGCCAGCAGTTTAATCGATCCCCAGAACACTGAAGCTTTCTTT,.,.,TRBV27,TRBJ1-1
CAWSVGMNTEAFF,TGTGCCTGGAGTGTGGGGATGAACACTGAAGCTTTCTTT,.,.,TRBV30,TRBJ1-1
CASSPGVAGNTIYF,TGCGCCAGCAGCCCAGGGGTAGCTGGAAACACCATATATTTT,.,.,TRBV5-1,TRBJ1-3